Reported below is one TCR beta chain. The target antigen is unknown. Libraries were prepared by immunoSEQ multiplex PCR; TCRdb keeps only in-frame clonotypes and omits some of them. The sample shows 120,000 to 150,000 clones, roughly 84% of them seen only once. The data derive from a study of T cell responses to AZD1222 COVID-19 vaccine. Study-wide results and caveats: Only 5 or 6 AZD1222 recipients were seropositive at baseline. Epitopes outside B.1.351 and B.1.1.7 mutated regions reportedly drew nearly half of spike TCRs. Females outnumbered males among donors, who were mostly white British; clonal diversity was possibly underestimated.

Germline V lookup: CDR1 SGHVS, CDR2 FQNEAQ. The CDR3 sequence is 16 residues long. The V segment lost 3 bases and the J segment 5 bases; nucleotides outside the gene matches: 5. This sequence was found in an adult who received the AZD1222 COVID-19 vaccine. The sequencing used peripheral blood, collected 28 days after the second AZD1222 dose. V and J are TRBV7-8 and TRBJ1-6; 9 positions agree with TRBD1. CDR3 DNA: TGTGCCAGCAGCTTTAGGGACAGGGTCGATAATTCACCCCTCCACTTT. This translates into CASSFRDRVDNSPLHF.